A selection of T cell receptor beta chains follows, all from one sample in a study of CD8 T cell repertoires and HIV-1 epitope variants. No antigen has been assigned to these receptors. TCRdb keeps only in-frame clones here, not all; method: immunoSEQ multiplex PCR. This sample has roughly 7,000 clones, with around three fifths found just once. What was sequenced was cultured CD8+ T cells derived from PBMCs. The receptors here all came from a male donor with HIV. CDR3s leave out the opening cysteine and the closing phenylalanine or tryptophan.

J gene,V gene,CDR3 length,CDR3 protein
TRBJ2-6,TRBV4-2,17,ASSQEWRTTTAGANVLT
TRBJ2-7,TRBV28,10,ASSSSVREQY
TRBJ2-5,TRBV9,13,ASSRSGGLGETQY
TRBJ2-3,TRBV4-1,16,ASSPGTDPKPSTDTQY
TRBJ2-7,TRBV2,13,ASSRAADRGYEQY
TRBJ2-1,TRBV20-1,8,SATSGGQF
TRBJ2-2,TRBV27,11,ASSPQTTGELF
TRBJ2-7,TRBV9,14,ASSAGSAGVAYEQY
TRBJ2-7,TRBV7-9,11,ASSFGGTYEQY
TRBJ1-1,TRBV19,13,ASSPLGQGGTEAF
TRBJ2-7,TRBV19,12,ASSIGHLTYEQY
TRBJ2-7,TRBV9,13,ASSVGQTPLNEQY
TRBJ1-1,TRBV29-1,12,SVEVSLAGAEAF
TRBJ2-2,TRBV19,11,ASSRQETGELF
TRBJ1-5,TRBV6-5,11,ACRSGGVQPQH
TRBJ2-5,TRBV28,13,ASSSVDRDQETQY
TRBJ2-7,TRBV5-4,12,ASSAGLGSSEQY
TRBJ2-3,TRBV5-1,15,ASSLVLGGSSTDTQY
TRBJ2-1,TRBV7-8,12,ASSFLGSYNEQF
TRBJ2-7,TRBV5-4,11,ASSFSGAVEQY
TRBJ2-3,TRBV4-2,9,ASSQADTQY
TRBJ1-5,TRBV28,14,ASRPDTTYSNQPQH
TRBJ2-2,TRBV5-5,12,ASSLWGDSGELF
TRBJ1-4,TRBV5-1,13,ASSSNRETNEKLF
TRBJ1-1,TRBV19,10,ASSSSGRQAF
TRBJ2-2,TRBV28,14,ASTETGLADTGELF
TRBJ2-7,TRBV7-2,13,ASSLWTGPTYEQY
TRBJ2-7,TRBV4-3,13,ASSQDLTLNYEQY
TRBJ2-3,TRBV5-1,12,ASRGISSTDTQY
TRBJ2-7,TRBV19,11,ASSLTVAYEQY
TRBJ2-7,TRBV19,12,ASSPPGQTYEQY
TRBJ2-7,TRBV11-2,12,ASSPGQGSYEQY
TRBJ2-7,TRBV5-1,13,ASSSPETGSHEQY
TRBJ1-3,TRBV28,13,ASSWRVISGNTIY
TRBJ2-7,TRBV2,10,ASSVLVYEQY
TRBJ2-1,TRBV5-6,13,ASSSGQGSYNEQF
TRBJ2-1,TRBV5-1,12,ASKYSGSYNEQF
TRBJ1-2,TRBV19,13,ASSSRTGGSDGYT
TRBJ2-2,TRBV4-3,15,ASSQGPAGGLNGELF
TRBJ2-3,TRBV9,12,ASSPAGSTDTQY
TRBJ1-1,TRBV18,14,ASSPRDLLGNTEAF
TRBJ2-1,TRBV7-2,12,ASRPSVGYNEQF
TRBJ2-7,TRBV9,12,ASSVDGGQREQY
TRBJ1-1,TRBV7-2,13,ASSLWAGQGDEAF
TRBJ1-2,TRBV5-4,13,ASSLGIDWTNGYT
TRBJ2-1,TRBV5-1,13,ASSLAPLAANEQF
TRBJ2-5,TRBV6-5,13,ASSSAGIDQETQY
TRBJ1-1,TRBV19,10,ASKTRNTEAF
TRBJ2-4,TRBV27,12,ASSSSDRVNIQY
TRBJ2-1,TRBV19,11,ASSGLAGNEQF
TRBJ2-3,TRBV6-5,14,ASSSQDRGVTDTQY
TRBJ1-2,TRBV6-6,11,ASTFWTGYGYT
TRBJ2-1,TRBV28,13,AIQEGSGSYNEQF
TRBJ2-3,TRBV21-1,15,ASSGGLAGITTDTQY
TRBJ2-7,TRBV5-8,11,ASSLGRGARQY
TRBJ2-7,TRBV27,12,ATGGGTGSYEQY
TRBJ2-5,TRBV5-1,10,ASSSQGETQY